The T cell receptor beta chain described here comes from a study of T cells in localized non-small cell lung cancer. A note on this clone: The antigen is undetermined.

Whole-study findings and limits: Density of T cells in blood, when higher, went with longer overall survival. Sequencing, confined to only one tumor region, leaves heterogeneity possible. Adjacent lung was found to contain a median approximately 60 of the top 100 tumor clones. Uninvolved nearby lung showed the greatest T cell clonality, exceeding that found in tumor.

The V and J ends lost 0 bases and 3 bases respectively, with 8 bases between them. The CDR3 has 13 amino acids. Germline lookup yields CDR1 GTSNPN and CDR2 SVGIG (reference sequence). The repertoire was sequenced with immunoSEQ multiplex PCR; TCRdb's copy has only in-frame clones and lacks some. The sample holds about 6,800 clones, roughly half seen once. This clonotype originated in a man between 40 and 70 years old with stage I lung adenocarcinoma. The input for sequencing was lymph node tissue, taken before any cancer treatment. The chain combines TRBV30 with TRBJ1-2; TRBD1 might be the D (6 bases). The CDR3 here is CAWSVGGHYGYTF. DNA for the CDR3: TGTGCCTGGAGTGTCGGGGGGCACTATGGCTACACCTTC.